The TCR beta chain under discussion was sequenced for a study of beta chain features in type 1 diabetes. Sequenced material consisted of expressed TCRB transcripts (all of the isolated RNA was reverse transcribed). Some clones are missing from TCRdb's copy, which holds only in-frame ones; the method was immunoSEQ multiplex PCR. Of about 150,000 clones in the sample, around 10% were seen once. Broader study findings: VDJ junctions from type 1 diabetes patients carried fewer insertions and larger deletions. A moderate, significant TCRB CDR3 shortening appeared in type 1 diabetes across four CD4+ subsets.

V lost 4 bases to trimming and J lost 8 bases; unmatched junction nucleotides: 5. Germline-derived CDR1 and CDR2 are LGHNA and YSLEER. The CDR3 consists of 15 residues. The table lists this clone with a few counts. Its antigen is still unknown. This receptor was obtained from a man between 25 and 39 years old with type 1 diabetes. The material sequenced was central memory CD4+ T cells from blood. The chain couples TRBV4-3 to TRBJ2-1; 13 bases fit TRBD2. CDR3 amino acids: CASSRLAGGMDEQFF. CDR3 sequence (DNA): TGCGCCAGCAGCCGACTAGCGGGAGGAATGGATGAGCAGTTCTTC.